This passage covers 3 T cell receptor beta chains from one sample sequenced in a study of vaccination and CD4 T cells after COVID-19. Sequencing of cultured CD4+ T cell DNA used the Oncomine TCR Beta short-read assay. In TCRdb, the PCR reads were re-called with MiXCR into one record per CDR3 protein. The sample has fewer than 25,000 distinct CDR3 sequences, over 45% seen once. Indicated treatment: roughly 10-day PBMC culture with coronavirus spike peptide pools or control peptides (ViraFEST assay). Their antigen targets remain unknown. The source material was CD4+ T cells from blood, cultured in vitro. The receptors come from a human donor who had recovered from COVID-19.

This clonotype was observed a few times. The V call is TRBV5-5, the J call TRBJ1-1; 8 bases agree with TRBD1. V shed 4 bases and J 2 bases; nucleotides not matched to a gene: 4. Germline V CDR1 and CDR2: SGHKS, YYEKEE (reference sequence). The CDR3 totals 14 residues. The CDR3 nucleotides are TGTGCCAGCAGCATCGGGACAGGCAACACTGAAGCTTTCTTT. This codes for CASSIGTGNTEAFF.

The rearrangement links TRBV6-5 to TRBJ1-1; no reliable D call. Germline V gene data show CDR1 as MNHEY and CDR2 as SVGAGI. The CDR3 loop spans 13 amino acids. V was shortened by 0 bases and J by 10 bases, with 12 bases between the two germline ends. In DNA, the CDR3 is TGTGCCAGCAGTTACTCGAATACCAACCGAGCTTTCTTT. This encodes CASSYSNTNRAFF.

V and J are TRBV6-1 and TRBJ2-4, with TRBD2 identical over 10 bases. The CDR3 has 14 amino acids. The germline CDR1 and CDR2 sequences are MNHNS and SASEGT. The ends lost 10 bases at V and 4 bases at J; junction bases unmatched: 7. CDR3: CATQTSGVKNIQYF. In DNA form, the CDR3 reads TGTGCCACTCAAACTAGCGGGGTTAAAAACATTCAGTACTTC.